These 8 T cell receptor beta chains share one sample of origin, sequenced in a study of blood T cell repertoires in COVID-19. Using immunoSEQ multiplex PCR, the repertoire was profiled, and TCRdb retains in-frame clones only, with some absent. The sample records around 700,000 clones, approximately 90% being singletons. Sequencing was done on a sample of peripheral blood. The receptors were sampled from a woman between 18 and 29 years old with acute or convalescent COVID-19.

This clone was detected once. The chain combines TRBV6-5 with TRBJ1-2; D may be TRBD1 (6 bases). Germline loops: CDR1 MNHEY, CDR2 SVGAGI. This CDR3 contains 14 residues. Trimming pared 7 bases from V and 0 bases from J, leaving 12 bases between. CDR3 nucleotides: TGTGCCAGCACCGGGGAGGGGGCTAACTATGGCTACACCTTC. This codes for CASTGEGANYGYTF.

The DNA of the CDR3 is TGTGCCAGCAGCCACGGCCTTGGACAGGGGGCGCGTGGCTACACCTTC. Translated: CASSHGLGQGARGYTF. V and J are TRBV3-1 (or the pseudogene TRBV3-2) and TRBJ1-2; TRBD1 aligns across 11 bases. J was trimmed by 7 bases and V by 3 bases; bases with no gene match: 10. Germline loops: CDR1 LGHDT, CDR2 YNNKEL (reference sequence). CDR3 size: 16 residues.

With regard to this clone: Distinct nucleotide sequences in the sample also encode this CDR3. This chain uses TRBV27 with TRBJ2-7; TRBD2 agrees at 7 bases. Germline V lookup: CDR1 MNHEY, CDR2 SMNVEV (reference sequence). This CDR3 is built from 13 residues. V lost 0 bases and J lost 4; bases outside the gene matches: 0. The chain's CDR3 is CASSLSGGYEQYF. CDR3 nucleotides: TGTGCCAGCAGTTTATCGGGAGGGTACGAGCAGTACTTC.

The V call is TRBV7-6, the J call TRBJ2-5; 7 bases agree with TRBD2. Germline V CDR1 and CDR2: SGHVS, FNYEAQ. The CDR3 contains 14 residues. V was clipped by 3 bases and J by 3 bases; unmatched bases: 4. This CDR3 is CASSFAGVKETQYF. The CDR3 DNA sequence: TGTGCCAGCAGCTTCGCGGGGGTCAAAGAGACCCAGTACTTC.

The V and J genes are TRBV30 and TRBJ1-2; 7 nucleotides line up with TRBD1. Trimming cost V 7 bases and J 3 bases; bases outside gene matches: 8. Germline CDR1 is GTSNPN and CDR2 is SVGIG (reference sequence). The CDR3 has 13 residues. CDR3 bases: TGTGCCTCGCCGGGACAGATAGACTATGGCTACACCTTC. It encodes CASPGQIDYGYTF.

In this sample, this clone turned up a few times. The V gene is TRBV10-3, the J gene TRBJ1-4, with 8 bases matching TRBD1. The V segment lost 3 bases and the J segment 4 bases; nucleotides outside the gene matches: 7. The CDR3 spans 16 residues. The germline CDR1 and CDR2 sequences are ENHRY and SYGVKD. Here the CDR3 DNA reads TGTGCCATCAGTGACTTAAAGACAGGGGATAATGAAAAACTGTTTTTT. Residues: CAISDLKTGDNEKLFF.

The genes are TRBV6-5 and TRBJ1-2; TRBD1 aligns across 10 bases. The CDR3 spans 13 residues. Germline lookup yields CDR1 MNHEY and CDR2 SVGAGI. Trimming at V came to 5 bases and at J to 6 bases, leaving 3 bases not matched to a gene. Written as DNA, the CDR3 is TGTGCCAGCAGTAGCGGGACAGGGGATGGCTACACCTTC. It encodes CASSSGTGDGYTF.

This clone turned up a few times. The rearrangement links TRBV28 to TRBJ1-2; perhaps TRBD1 as D (6 bases). Trimming cost V 7 bases and J 5 bases, with 17 bases left between them. The CDR3 covers 14 residues. The germline gives CDR1 MDHEN, CDR2 SYDVKM. The CDR3: CASTTTGNIYGYTF. The CDR3 DNA is TGTGCCAGCACCACTACAGGGAATATTTATGGCTACACCTTC.